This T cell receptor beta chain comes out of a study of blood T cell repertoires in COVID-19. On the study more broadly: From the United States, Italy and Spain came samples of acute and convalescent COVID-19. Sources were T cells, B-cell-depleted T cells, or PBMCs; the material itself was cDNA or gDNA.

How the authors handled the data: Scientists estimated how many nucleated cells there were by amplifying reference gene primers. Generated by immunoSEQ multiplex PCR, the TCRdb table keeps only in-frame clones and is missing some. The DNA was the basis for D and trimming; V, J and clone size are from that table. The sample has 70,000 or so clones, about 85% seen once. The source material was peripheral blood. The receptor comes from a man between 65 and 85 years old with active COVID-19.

The CDR3 here is CASSQRGGGQETQYF. The CDR3, as DNA: TGTGCCAGCAGCCAACGGGGAGGGGGGCAAGAGACCCAGTACTTC. The rearrangement joins TRBV3-1 (or the pseudogene TRBV3-2) to TRBJ2-5; possibly TRBD2 for D (7 bases). The CDR3 spans 15 residues. Trimming took off 2 bases at V and 2 bases at J, with 12 bases between the two ends. Germline V lookup: CDR1 LGHDT, CDR2 YNNKEL (reference sequence).